This T cell receptor beta chain was documented in a study of CD4+ T cells in melanoma. Sequenced by immunoSEQ multiplex PCR; TCRdb stores in-frame clones only, minus some. The table lists some 20,000 clones, 83% of them singletons. This CDR3 spans 12 amino acids. The V and J ends lost 6 bases and 4 bases respectively, with 9 bases between them. Germline V lookup: CDR1 LGHNT, CDR2 FRNRAP. The chain couples TRBV12-5 to TRBJ1-2; no clear D. Input material: cells from a culture (not recorded whether cultured in vitro). This sequence originates from a human donor with melanoma. CDR3 residues: CASGWTAYGYTF. The CDR3 DNA is TGTGCTAGTGGCTGGACGGCCTATGGCTACACCTTC.